The clone carrying this TCR beta chain was seen a few times. Assay used: immunoSEQ multiplex PCR; TCRdb lists only in-frame clones, some missing. The table lists fewer than 300,000 clones, over 75% of them singletons, with 13% in the top ten. V was pared by 5 bases and J by 5 bases, with 8 bases of the junction left unmatched. This CDR3 has 14 amino acids. In germline, CDR1 is LGHDT, CDR2 YNNKEL (reference sequence). The record originates from a study of blood T cell repertoires in COVID-19. Study at large: In each case, the material was cDNA or gDNA derived from T cells, B-cell-depleted T cells, or PBMCs.

Sample: peripheral blood. This receptor was identified in a human donor in a cohort sampled during active COVID-19. The rearrangement links TRBV3-1 (or the pseudogene TRBV3-2) to TRBJ1-1; 7 bases agree with TRBD1. CDR3 in amino acids: CASSALGGGTEAFF. CDR3 DNA: TGTGCCAGCAGCGCGCTAGGGGGCGGTACTGAAGCTTTCTTT.